The 22 T cell receptor beta chains below were found in one sample sequenced in a study of T cells after yellow fever vaccination (dated by TCRdb to the late 2010s). The library came from 5' RACE. TCRdb shows the sequencer as Illumina HiSeq 2500. TCRdb cleaned the public reads at Q25 with fastp, built clones with MiXCR and kept in-frame beta chains. Merged by CDR3 protein, the rows form single entries marked with the most common genes and DNA. The sample table holds more than 90,000 distinct CDR3 sequences, of which around 7.2% were seen once. 2.7% of the sample is held by the ten biggest clonotypes. In light of the paper, this sample's treatment or condition label describes: live attenuated yellow fever vaccine strain. The source material was CD4+ T cells sorted from PBMCs, sampled more than 40 days after the first yellow fever vaccination. These receptors were obtained from a man aged 18 to 29 who received the YFV17D yellow fever vaccine.

Many counts were recorded for this clonotype. The chain recombines TRBV7-9 with TRBJ1-5, with 7 bases matching TRBD1. This CDR3 is built from 14 residues. Trimming cost V 6 bases and J 6 bases; bases outside gene matches: 8. CDR1 is SEHNR and CDR2 is FQNEAQ in the germline V gene (reference sequence). As DNA, the CDR3 is TGTGCCAGCAGTCAAACAGGGGAGGCTCAGCCCCAGCATTTT. Protein sequence: CASSQTGEAQPQHF.

On this clonotype itself: The junction departs from germline at one end; a sequencing error may be responsible. The V gene is TRBV30, the J gene TRBJ2-3; either TRBD1 or TRBD2 may supply D (5 bases each). The CDR3 runs 14 residues. The V gene's germline CDR1 is GTSNPN and CDR2 SVGIG (reference sequence). The CDR3 spells CAGSGWGPTDTQYF. CDR3 DNA: TGTGCCGGGAGTGGTTGGGGCCCGACAGATACGCAGTATTTT.

A remark on this clonotype: A read error may be the cause here, since a much bigger clone is one base away. The V call is TRBV7-2, the J call TRBJ2-5, with D possibly TRBD1 on 6 matching bases. V shed 5 bases and J shed 4 bases, with 17 bases lying between them. Germline lookup yields CDR1 SGHTA and CDR2 FQGNSA. The CDR3 length is 15 residues. The chain's CDR3 is CASSLLTGRGETQYF. The CDR3 coding sequence is TGTGCCAGCAGCCTACTGACAGGAAGAGGAGAGACCCAGTACTTC.

This clonotype was counted many times. This sequence joins TRBV10-3 and TRBJ2-2, with 7 bases aligning to TRBD2. Germline-derived CDR1 and CDR2 are ENHRY and SYGVKD. The length of the CDR3 is 14 residues. The V segment lost 4 bases and the J segment 1 base; nucleotides outside the gene matches: 0. The CDR3 loop reads CAISAGGNTGELFF. The CDR3 bases are TGTGCCATCAGTGCGGGGGGGAACACCGGGGAGCTGTTTTTT.

This clonotype was recorded many times. The V gene is TRBV4-1, the J gene TRBJ2-5; tentatively, D is TRBD1 (5 bases). The CDR3 extends over 14 amino acids. With 6 bases removed from V and 4 bases from J, the gap between germline ends came to 15 bases. Germline V CDR1 and CDR2: MGHRA, YSYEKL. The CDR3 reads CASSRAGNRETQYF. In nucleotides, the CDR3 is TGCGCCAGCAGTCGAGCAGGGAATCGAGAGACCCAGTACTTC.

Notes on this clonotype: A much larger clone sits a single nucleotide away, making a read error possible. The chain couples TRBV5-1 to TRBJ2-2; 8 nucleotides align to TRBD1. Losses at the gene ends were 4 bases for V and 6 bases for J; bases not matched to a gene: 5. The CDR3 covers 14 residues. Germline values: CDR1 SGHRS, CDR2 YFSETQ. The CDR3 here is CASSRQGRPGELFF. The DNA of the CDR3 is TGCGCCAGCAGCCGACAGGGGAGGCCCGGGGAGCTGTTTTTT. The full variable domain, with the rest looked up from reference TRBV5-1 and TRBJ2-2, is KAGVTQTPRYLIKTRGQQVTLSCSPISGHRSVSWYQQTPGQGLQFLFEYFSETQRNKGNFPGRFSGRQFSNSRSEMNVSTLELGDSALYLCASSRQGRPGELFFGEGSRLTVL.

The table lists this clonotype with many counts. The V call is TRBV20-1, the J call TRBJ2-7; D gene uncertain. The length of the CDR3 is 12 residues. CDR1 and CDR2 (germline): DFQATT, SNEGSKA (reference sequence). The V end lost 0 bases, the J end lost 6 bases, and 9 bases lay between the germline ends. CDR3 region: CSARESLPEQYF. CDR3 nucleotide sequence: TGCAGTGCTAGAGAATCCCTTCCCGAGCAGTACTTC.

This clonotype was counted many times. This chain connects TRBV12-3 or TRBV12-4 to TRBJ1-3; D call uncertain. CDR3 length: 15 residues. Trimming stripped 5 bases from V and 0 bases from J, with 11 bases between. CDR3 nucleotides: TGTGCCAGCAGTGATACGACACTCTCTGGAAACACCATATATTTT. It codes for CASSDTTLSGNTIYF.

V is TRBV7-9 and J is TRBJ1-1; 9 nucleotides align to TRBD1. CDR1 is SEHNR and CDR2 is FQNEAQ in the germline V gene (reference sequence). This CDR3 contains 14 residues. With V trimmed by 6 bases and J by 11 bases, 13 bases remained unmatched. The CDR3 loop reads CASSDSDRGEFAFF. CDR3 DNA: TGTGCCAGCAGTGACTCGGACAGGGGCGAGTTTGCTTTCTTT.

This clonotype was seen many times. V gene TRBV5-1 combines with J gene TRBJ2-5; 12 bases map to TRBD2. V was clipped by 4 bases and J by 0 bases; unmatched bases: 1. The CDR3 runs to 15 residues. Germline CDR1 and CDR2: SGHRS and YFSETQ. This CDR3 reads CASSRTSGNQETQYF. Written as DNA, the CDR3 is TGCGCCAGCAGCAGGACTAGCGGGAACCAAGAGACCCAGTACTTC. The full variable domain, in which reference TRBV5-1 and TRBJ2-5 provide the parts outside the CDR3, is KAGVTQTPRYLIKTRGQQVTLSCSPISGHRSVSWYQQTPGQGLQFLFEYFSETQRNKGNFPGRFSGRQFSNSRSEMNVSTLELGDSALYLCASSRTSGNQETQYFGPGTRLLVL.

Of note for this clonotype: A much larger clone is a single base away; this may be a read error. This chain joins TRBV7-2 and TRBJ1-6; possible D gene TRBD1, 5 bases. CDR1 and CDR2 (germline): SGHTA, FQGNSA. CDR3 length: 16 amino acids. DNA for the CDR3: TGTGCCAGCAGCTTACGGGCGAGGGTCGGGACTTCACGCCTCCACTTT. It translates to CASSLRARVGTSRLHF.

This clonotype was seen ten or more times. The chain joins TRBV12-3 or TRBV12-4 to TRBJ1-5; TRBD1 is a possible D gene (5 bases). This CDR3 comprises 14 residues. V lost 5 bases, J lost 9 bases, and 17 bases lay in between. Here the CDR3 reads CASSDGTGLSPQHF. The CDR3 nucleotides read TGTGCCAGCAGTGATGGGACGGGGTTATCGCCCCAGCATTTT.

Concerning this clonotype: A read error may produce the germline difference seen at one junction end. The V and J genes are TRBV5-1 and TRBJ2-2; possible D gene TRBD2, 5 bases. CDR3 length: 14 residues. Germline-derived CDR1 and CDR2 are SGHRS and YFSETQ. The CDR3 DNA reads as TGCGCCAGAAGACCTTCGGGAAACAGCGGGGAGCTGTTTTTT. Its translation is CARRPSGNSGELFF. The variable domain in full, with the rest retrieved from reference TRBV5-1 and TRBJ2-2, is KAGVTQTPRYLIKTRGQQVTLSCSPISGHRSVSWYQQTPGQGLQFLFEYFSETQRNKGNFPGRFSGRQFSNSRSEMNVSTLELGDSALYLCARRPSGNSGELFFGEGSRLTVL.

The rearrangement joins TRBV9 to TRBJ2-3; the match to TRBD1 covers 7 bases. The CDR3 is 15 amino acids. Germline loops: CDR1 SGDLS, CDR2 YYNGEE. The ends lost 3 bases at V and 4 bases at J; junction bases unmatched: 8. Written as DNA, the CDR3 is TGTGCCAGCAGCGCCGTCACAGGGGCCCCAGATACGCAGTATTTT. This encodes CASSAVTGAPDTQYF.

As for this clonotype: A read error may be the cause here, since a much bigger clone is one base away. The chain carries TRBV12-3 or TRBV12-4 and TRBJ1-2; tentative D call: TRBD1 (6 bases). V was shortened by 6 bases and J by 5 bases, with 13 bases between the two germline ends. This CDR3 comprises 13 residues. This CDR3 is CASRSRGEYGYTF. CDR3 coding DNA: TGTGCCAGCAGGTCCAGGGGAGAGTATGGCTACACCTTC.

There are many counts of this clonotype. The chain carries TRBV29-1 and TRBJ1-1; no definite D call. The germline V gene has CDR1 SQVTM and CDR2 ANQGSEA. The CDR3 extends over 12 amino acids. The V gene lost 6 bases and the J gene lost 14 bases, with 22 bases spanning the gap. CDR3 coding DNA: TGCAGCGTCCAAATGGAAAGTAAGCTTATCTTCTTT. Translating gives CSVQMESKLIFF.

At least ten counts were recorded for this clonotype. The chain is built from TRBV15 and TRBJ2-2; 11 nucleotides line up with TRBD2. Losses at the gene ends were 3 bases for V and 9 bases for J; bases not matched to a gene: 6. Germline CDR1 and CDR2: LNHNV and YYDKDF (reference sequence). This CDR3 contains 15 residues. CDR3 sequence (DNA): TGTGCCACCAGCAGGGGTAGCGGGGGGGGCCGGGAGCTGTTTTTT. Its protein product is CATSRGSGGGRELFF.

Ten or more counts support this clonotype. This chain connects TRBV5-1 to TRBJ1-4; the D is unclear. The ends were cut back, 5 bases at V and 7 bases at J, with 15 bases in the middle. Germline V gene lookup returns CDR1 SGHRS and CDR2 YFSETQ. The CDR3 spans 14 residues. CDR3 DNA: TGCGCCAGCAGACTCGACCCCTCGGGTGAAAAACTGTTTTTT. Its protein product is CASRLDPSGEKLFF.

This clonotype was detected many times. The chain combines TRBV12-3 or TRBV12-4 with TRBJ1-5; D not certain. The germline V and J ends were trimmed by 3 bases and 7 bases, with 7 bases remaining between them. CDR3 length: 12 residues. The CDR3 DNA follows: TGTGCCAGCAGTTTTTTGGGGCAGCCCCAGCATTTT. Protein sequence: CASSFLGQPQHF.

This clonotype has ten or more counts. The chain recombines TRBV5-1 with TRBJ2-3, with D unclear. The germline V and J ends were trimmed by 3 bases and 3 bases, with 11 bases remaining between them. This CDR3 is built from 14 residues. Germline lookup yields CDR1 SGHRS and CDR2 YFSETQ. The CDR3 DNA reads TGCGCCAGCAGCTCGGAACCCTTTACAGATACGCAGTATTTT. Encoded protein: CASSSEPFTDTQYF.

There are many counts of this clonotype. This rearrangement joins TRBV5-1 to TRBJ2-5; D unresolved. The germline V gene encodes CDR1 SGHRS and CDR2 YFSETQ. V lost 4 bases and J 5 bases, leaving 18 bases between the germline ends. The CDR3 loop spans 15 amino acids. The CDR3 here is CASSTGRIGVETQYF. CDR3 bases: TGCGCCAGCAGCACCGGTCGTATTGGGGTGGAGACCCAGTACTTC.

This clonotype appeared many times. This chain connects TRBV11-3 to TRBJ2-1; D gene ambiguous. Looked up from germline, CDR1 is SGHNT and CDR2 is YENEEA. The CDR3 totals 12 residues. Deletions cut 2 bases from V and 16 bases from J, with 15 bases between. CDR3 amino acids: CASSLCSLDAFF. The CDR3 nucleotides read TGTGCCAGCAGCTTATGTTCTCTGGACGCATTCTTC.